This TCR beta chain was sequenced during a study of type 1 and type 2 diabetes patients. Genomic DNA was the PCR template. Amplification of the beta chain CDR3 used 30 forward and 13 reverse multiplex primers. One entry per CDR3 protein results from TCRdb running MiXCR on the multiplex PCR reads. Among about 250,000 distinct CDR3 sequences listed, around 47% were seen once. The V and J ends lost 1 base and 0 bases respectively, with 15 bases between them. This CDR3 has 17 amino acids. Germline V CDR1 and CDR2: SGHDN, FVKESK. V is TRBV14 and J is TRBJ1-1; no clear D. Sample: peripheral blood mononuclear cells (PBMCs). The TCR originated in a man younger than 35 with type 2 diabetes. The CDR3 DNA reads TGTGCCAGCAGCCAAGGCGTGGGTCAGACTGTGAACACTGAAGCTTTCTTT. Translation: CASSQGVGQTVNTEAFF.